Following are 16 T cell receptor beta chains from one sample sequenced in a study of monozygotic twins with inflammatory bowel disease. TCRdb re-called the 5' RACE reads, yielding one record per CDR3 amino acid sequence without DNA. Its table lists more than 75,000 distinct CDR3 sequences. Sequenced sample: blood. Receptor source: a human donor with ulcerative colitis or Crohn's disease, or a healthy co-twin of an affected twin (not recorded which).

The chain couples TRBV11-2 to TRBJ2-2; the D call of TRBD1 rests on TCRdb alone, since no DNA is present to check it. CDR3 length: 15 residues. Germline V gene sequence: CDR1 SGHAT, CDR2 FQNNGV. The CDR3 here is CASRRTGTNTGELFF. Full variable domain (rest looked up from reference TRBV11-2 and TRBJ2-2): EAGVAQSPRYKIIEKRQSVAFWCNPISGHATLYWYQQILGQGPKLLIQFQNNGVVDDSQLPKDRFSAERLKGVDSTLKIQPAKLEDSAVYLCASRRTGTNTGELFFGEGSRLTVL.

The chain recombines TRBV9 with TRBJ2-5. The CDR3 runs to 14 residues. Per germline, CDR1 SGDLS and CDR2 YYNGEE. CDR3 in amino acids: CASSVEGIAETQYF.

This chain connects TRBV3-1 to TRBJ2-3; without DNA, the TCRdb call of TRBD1 cannot be checked. Per the germline V gene, CDR1 is LGHDT and CDR2 is YNNKEL (reference sequence). This CDR3 has 14 amino acids. This CDR3 is CASSCDRAGDTQYF.

This chain uses TRBV7-2 with TRBJ2-1; TCRdb outputs TRBD2, but without DNA this stays unchecked. From germline, CDR1 is SGHTA and CDR2 FQGNSA. This CDR3 is built from 14 residues. CDR3 residues: CASSLGLLLNEQFF.

This chain connects TRBV28 to TRBJ2-1. Germline values: CDR1 MDHEN, CDR2 SYDVKM. This CDR3 has 17 amino acids. The CDR3 loop is CASSLWAASSFYNEQFF.

J is TRBJ1-1 and V is TRBV18. From germline, CDR1 is KGHSH and CDR2 LQKENI. The length of the CDR3 is 13 residues. The CDR3 sequence is CASSLGMNTEAFF.

The rearrangement joins TRBV11-2 to TRBJ1-1. The CDR3 runs to 14 residues. CDR1 and CDR2 from the germline V gene are SGHAT and FQNNGV. CDR3 region: CASSSQMTVTEAFF.

The chain couples TRBV24-1 to TRBJ1-3; the TCRdb D gene call, TRBD1, has no DNA to confirm it. This CDR3 spans 14 amino acids. CDR1 KGHDR and CDR2 SFDVKD come from the germline V gene. The CDR3 sequence: CATSDLGVGDTIYF.

V usage is TRBV11-2 and J usage is TRBJ2-3; TCRdb proposes TRBD2, but this gene call is untestable without DNA. The CDR3 extends over 15 amino acids. From germline, CDR1 is SGHAT and CDR2 FQNNGV. The CDR3 spells CASSSPTSGVDTQYF.

The rearrangement uses TRBV19 and TRBJ1-2. From germline, CDR1 is LNHDA and CDR2 SQIVND (reference sequence). The CDR3 is made up of 16 amino acids. CDR3 residues: CASSSPDQPKKYGYTF.

The chain has TRBV5-4 and TRBJ2-3; the D call from TCRdb, TRBD2, cannot be confirmed without DNA. Germline assignment: CDR1 SGHNT and CDR2 YYREEE (reference sequence). The CDR3 has 15 amino acids. CDR3 residues: CASSLKTSFLDTQYF.

The CDR3 sequence: CSAKTGAAYEQYF. The chain links TRBV20-1 to TRBJ2-7; TCRdb returns TRBD1, unconfirmable since there is no DNA. Germline V gives CDR1 DFQATT, CDR2 SNEGSKA (reference sequence). This CDR3 is built from 13 residues.

The chain is built from TRBV5-6 and TRBJ1-2; TCRdb lists TRBD1, though no DNA is available to test this call. This CDR3 has 13 residues. CDR1 and CDR2 (germline): SGHDT, YYEEEE. The CDR3 is CASSLGGKGGYTF.

V usage is TRBV20-1 and J usage is TRBJ1-5. This CDR3 is built from 14 residues. Germline CDR1 and CDR2: DFQATT and SNEGSKA (reference sequence). CDR3 sequence reads: CSARIGRSNQPQHF.

This rearrangement joins TRBV7-2 to TRBJ2-4; with no DNA, the TCRdb D assignment of TRBD2 cannot be verified. The germline V gene encodes CDR1 SGHTA and CDR2 FQGNSA. The length of the CDR3 is 17 residues. The CDR3 sequence: CASSFQAGEQAKNIQYF.

CDR3 sequence: CASSPEVNSPLHF. The chain uses TRBV5-1 and TRBJ1-6. The CDR3 has 13 residues. Germline CDR1 and CDR2: SGHRS and YFSETQ.